This T cell receptor beta chain derives from a study of shared clonotypes between healthy human individuals. TCRdb's copy holds only in-frame clones and misses some; the assay was immunoSEQ multiplex PCR. The sample lists some 500,000 clones; around 96% were seen once. Germline V gene lookup returns CDR1 SGHRS and CDR2 YFSETQ. The V gene end was trimmed by 4 bases and the J gene end by 4 bases; junction bases not matched to a gene: 7. The CDR3 length is 14 residues. Of note for this clone: Its antigen remains unknown.

Study-wide findings and caveats: Estimated clonotype richness was generally higher in naive than memory subsets.

The specimen sequenced was naive CD4+ T cells sorted from blood. Noted subset: CD45RA+ positively selected. The V and J genes are TRBV5-1 and TRBJ1-1; 7 positions match TRBD1. This TCR came from a woman in her twenties or thirties in good health. The CDR3 DNA reads as TGCGCCAGCAGCGGCGGGACAGCGGGCACTGAAGCTTTCTTT. This gives the protein CASSGGTAGTEAFF.